This passage covers 8 T cell receptor beta chains from one sample sequenced in a study of blood T cell repertoires in COVID-19. Libraries were prepared by immunoSEQ multiplex PCR; TCRdb keeps only in-frame clonotypes and omits some of them. Of approximately 230,000 clones in the sample, 86% were seen once. Sequencing was performed on peripheral blood. The receptor set was obtained from a man under 40 who had recovered from COVID-19.

The chain couples TRBV18 to TRBJ2-5; D might be TRBD2 (7 bases). Trimming removed 3 bases from V and 2 bases from J, with 13 bases in between. Germline V gives CDR1 KGHSH, CDR2 LQKENI. CDR3 length: 15 residues. The CDR3 coding sequence is TGTGCCAGCTCACCCGGCGGGGGCCTTCAAGAGACCCAGTACTTC. Its protein is CASSPGGGLQETQYF.

The chain combines TRBV12-3 or TRBV12-4 with TRBJ1-5; possible D gene TRBD1, 5 bases. The V end lost 7 bases, the J end lost 4 bases, and 11 bases lay between the germline ends. This CDR3 comprises 13 residues. The DNA for the CDR3 is TGTGCCAGCAAGGTGAACAGGAATCAGCCCCAGCATTTT. Its protein is CASKVNRNQPQHF.

V gene TRBV5-1 combines with J gene TRBJ2-7; the D gene is possibly TRBD1 (6 bases). Germline-derived CDR1 and CDR2 are SGHRS and YFSETQ. CDR3 length equals 13 residues. V was pared by 7 bases and J by 2 bases, with 13 bases between. The CDR3: CASAGDSPYEQYF. CDR3 bases: TGCGCCAGCGCAGGGGATTCCCCCTACGAGCAGTACTTC.

This chain uses TRBV19 with TRBJ2-5; 12 nucleotides align to TRBD2. The CDR3 runs to 17 residues. Germline assignment: CDR1 LNHDA and CDR2 SQIVND (reference sequence). V gave up 4 bases and J gave up 5 bases; unmatched junction bases: 11. DNA of the CDR3: TGTGCCAGTAGTACTTATTCTAGCGGGGGGGCCGTTGAGACCCAGTACTTC. It encodes CASSTYSSGGAVETQYF.

The V call is TRBV4-2, the J call TRBJ2-5, with 12 bases lining up with TRBD2. Germline CDR1 LGHNA, CDR2 YNFKEQ. Trimming at V came to 4 bases and at J to 5 bases, leaving 14 bases not matched to a gene. The CDR3 loop spans 18 amino acids. The CDR3 nucleotides are TGTGCCAGCAGCCGAGGGACTAGCGGGTACCCTTCGGGGGAGACCCAGTACTTC. Protein product: CASSRGTSGYPSGETQYF.

The chain joins TRBV5-1 to TRBJ1-1; possible D gene TRBD1, 5 bases. Germline-derived CDR1 and CDR2 are SGHRS and YFSETQ. The CDR3 is 17 residues long. Trimming left V 2 bases short and J 9 bases short, with 26 bases between. Written as DNA, the CDR3 is TGCGCCAGCAGCTTTTCCCAGGGCGGAACTGGGGTCTACAAAGCTTTCTTT. Translating gives CASSFSQGGTGVYKAFF.

V gene TRBV5-6 combines with J gene TRBJ2-7; D call uncertain. The V and J ends lost 0 bases and 3 bases respectively, with 7 bases between them. The CDR3 sequence is 13 residues long. CDR1 SGHDT and CDR2 YYEEEE come from the germline V gene. The CDR3 DNA reads TGTGCCAGCAGCTTGGAACAAGTCTACGAGCAGTACTTC. This gives the protein CASSLEQVYEQYF.

J is TRBJ2-1 and V is TRBV19; TRBD2 is a possible D gene (5 bases). Trimming shortened V by 2 bases and J by 8 bases, and 16 bases separated the two germline ends. Germline V lookup: CDR1 LNHDA, CDR2 SQIVND (reference sequence). This CDR3 comprises 15 residues. The CDR3: CASSIFSSDVHEQFF. The DNA for the CDR3 is TGTGCCAGTAGTATATTCAGTAGCGACGTCCATGAGCAGTTCTTC.